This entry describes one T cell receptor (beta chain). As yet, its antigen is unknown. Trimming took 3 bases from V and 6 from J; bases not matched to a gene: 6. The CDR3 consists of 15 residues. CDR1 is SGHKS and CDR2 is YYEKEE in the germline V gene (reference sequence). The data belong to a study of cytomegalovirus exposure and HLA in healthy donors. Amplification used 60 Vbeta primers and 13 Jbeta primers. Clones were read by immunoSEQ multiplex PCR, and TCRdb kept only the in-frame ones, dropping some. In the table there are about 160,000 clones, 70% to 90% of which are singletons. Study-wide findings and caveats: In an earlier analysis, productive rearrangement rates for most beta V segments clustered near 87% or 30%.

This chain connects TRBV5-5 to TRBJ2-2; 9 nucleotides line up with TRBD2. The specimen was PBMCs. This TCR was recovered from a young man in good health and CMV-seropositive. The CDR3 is CASSWDGTSPGELFF. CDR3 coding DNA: TGTGCCAGCAGCTGGGACGGGACTAGCCCCGGGGAGCTGTTTTTT.